This T cell receptor (beta chain) emerged from a study of cytomegalovirus exposure and HLA in healthy donors. For the study at large: Some 80 million unique TCRs from HLA-typed donors were held in an early data release.

Comment on this clone: Its matching antigen is unknown.

Vbeta (60) and Jbeta (13) primers were used in the PCR. Data came from immunoSEQ multiplex PCR; TCRdb stores just in-frame clones and leaves some out. This sample has 120,000 or so clones, with around 75% found just once. Study-wide results and limits: Reports described diagnosis of cytomegalovirus status by the classifier as highly specific and sensitive. Among TCR beta chains of equal frequency, HLA-associated ones were more clonally expanded in a later analysis.

The germline V gene encodes CDR1 MNHEY and CDR2 SVGAGI. Deletions cut 7 bases from V and 8 bases from J, with 14 bases between. CDR3 length: 13 amino acids. This receptor was obtained from a woman aged 50 to 65 in good health and CMV-seronegative. The chain couples TRBV6-5 to TRBJ1-4; D is ambiguous. Sequenced input: PBMCs. The CDR3: CASKRTPGEKLFF. DNA of the CDR3: TGTGCCAGCAAAAGAACTCCGGGGGAAAAACTGTTTTTT.